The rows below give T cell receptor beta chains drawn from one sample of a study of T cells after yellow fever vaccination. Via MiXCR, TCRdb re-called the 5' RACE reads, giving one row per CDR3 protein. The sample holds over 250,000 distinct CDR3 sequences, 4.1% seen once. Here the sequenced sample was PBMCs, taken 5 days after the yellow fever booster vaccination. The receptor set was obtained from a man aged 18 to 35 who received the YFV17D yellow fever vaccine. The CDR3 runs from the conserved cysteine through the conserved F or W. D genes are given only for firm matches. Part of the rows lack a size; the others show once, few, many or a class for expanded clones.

CASRPLPGRTMNAEAFF TGTGCCAGCAGACCGCTACCCGGACGGACGATGAACGCTGAAGCTTTCTTT TRBJ1-1 - - TRBV6-2/TRBV6-3
CATSRVGGGNTGELFF TGTGCCACCAGCAGGGTGGGAGGGGGTAACACCGGGGAGCTGTTTTTT TRBJ2-2 few - TRBV15
CASSVGLAGGYNEQFF TGTGCCAGCAGCGTAGGACTAGCGGGGGGGTACAATGAGCAGTTCTTC TRBJ2-1 few TRBD2 TRBV7-6
CASSYTGLSIQETQYF TGTGCCAGCAGTTACACCGGACTGTCGATCCAAGAGACCCAGTACTTC TRBJ2-5 few - TRBV6-2/TRBV6-3
CASSFYSQNTEAFF TGTGCCAGCAGCTTCTACAGCCAGAACACTGAAGCTTTCTTT TRBJ1-1 few - TRBV7-2
CATTSSLAYNEQFF TGTGCCACCACCTCGAGTCTAGCCTACAATGAGCAGTTCTTC TRBJ2-1 few - TRBV15
CASSQEPPGQGKETQYF TGCGCCAGCAGCCAAGAGCCTCCGGGACAGGGGAAAGAGACCCAGTACTTC TRBJ2-5 many TRBD1 TRBV4-3
CASSYSPSPTPQETQYF TGTGCCAGCAGCTACTCCCCTTCTCCGACACCTCAAGAGACCCAGTACTTC TRBJ2-5 - - TRBV6-2/TRBV6-3
CASSLRRGSEKLFF TGTGCCAGCAGCTTACGGAGGGGAAGCGAAAAACTGTTTTTT TRBJ1-4 - - TRBV7-3
CSASPWDTQYF TGCAGTGCTAGTCCCTGGGATACGCAGTATTTT TRBJ2-3 - - TRBV20-1
CASSFRMGGGLDTQYF TGTGCCAGCAGCTTCAGGATGGGCGGGGGATTGGATACGCAGTATTTT TRBJ2-3 many TRBD2 TRBV7-3
CASSQAGVGATEQFF TGTGCCAGCAGCCAAGCGGGGGTGGGGGCGACTGAGCAGTTCTTC TRBJ2-1 few - TRBV4-2
CASKGRDEAFF TGTGCCAGCAAGGGGCGGGATGAAGCTTTCTTT TRBJ1-1 few - TRBV2
CASSLGPSASTDTQYF TGTGCCAGCAGCTTAGGGCCTAGCGCGAGCACAGATACGCAGTATTTT TRBJ2-3 - - TRBV7-8
CASSPPSSQGHEQYF TGTGCCAGCTCACCACCGAGTTCCCAGGGCCACGAGCAGTACTTC TRBJ2-7 - - TRBV18
CASSPTGTGFGQPQHF TGTGCCAGCAGCCCGACCGGGACAGGGTTTGGACAGCCCCAGCATTTT TRBJ1-5 few TRBD1 TRBV7-2
CASSRIPTGGGSGNTIYF TGTGCCAGCAGCCGCATCCCCACAGGGGGAGGCTCTGGAAACACCATATATTTT TRBJ1-3 few TRBD1 TRBV4-2
CASKPGDITNEKLFF TGTGCCAGCAAGCCCGGGGATATAACTAATGAAAAACTGTTTTTT TRBJ1-4 - - TRBV2
CATSRVLAGPQETQYF TGTGCCACCAGCAGAGTACTAGCGGGGCCCCAAGAGACCCAGTACTTC TRBJ2-5 few TRBD2 TRBV15
CASSGTGSYNEQFF TGCGCCAGCAGCGGGACAGGCTCCTACAATGAGCAGTTCTTC TRBJ2-1 - TRBD1 TRBV5-1
CASSIAGTDTQYF TGCGCCAGCAGCATAGCGGGAACAGATACGCAGTATTTT TRBJ2-3 many TRBD2 TRBV5-1
CASGGLAGGNEQFF TGTGCCAGCGGGGGACTAGCGGGGGGGAATGAGCAGTTCTTC TRBJ2-1 many TRBD2 TRBV2
CASSVGLGRETQYF TGTGCCAGCAGCGTGGGACTAGGGCGAGAGACCCAGTACTTC TRBJ2-5 - TRBD2 TRBV7-2
CSAERGNEKLFF TGCAGTGCTGAGAGGGGGAATGAAAAACTGTTTTTT TRBJ1-4 few - TRBV20-1
CASSFPPENYYNEQFF TGTGCCAGCAGCTTCCCCCCGGAGAACTACTACAATGAGCAGTTCTTC TRBJ2-1 many - TRBV7-2
CASGWGPNEQFF TGTGCCAGCGGTTGGGGACCCAATGAGCAGTTCTTC TRBJ2-1 - - TRBV7-2
CASSQDLVRDEQYF TGTGCCAGCAGCCAAGATCTCGTACGGGACGAGCAGTACTTC TRBJ2-7 - - TRBV3-1
CASSPGLAGGLRYF TGTGCCAGCAGCCCGGGACTAGCGGGGGGACTCCGGTACTTC TRBJ2-4 - TRBD2 TRBV27
CASSPPPGGEKLFF TGTGCCAGCTCACCACCCCCCGGGGGTGAAAAACTGTTTTTT TRBJ1-4 many - TRBV18
CASSLYYGLAGGEQYF TGTGCCAGCAGCTTATACTATGGACTAGCGGGGGGCGAGCAGTACTTC TRBJ2-7 few TRBD2 TRBV7-2
CASSLTSSGGLNEQFF TGTGCCAGCAGTTTAACTAGTAGCGGGGGTCTCAATGAGCAGTTCTTC TRBJ2-1 few TRBD2 TRBV27
CASSPRTDTEAFF TGTGCCAGCTCACCACGGACAGACACTGAAGCTTTCTTT TRBJ1-1 - - TRBV18